Listed below are T cell receptor beta chains from one sample, sequenced in a study of PD-1 blockade in classical Hodgkin lymphoma. Profiled with immunoSEQ multiplex PCR; TCRdb holds only in-frame clones, not every one. The sample includes roughly 31,000 clones, about 85% seen only once; the top ten take around 2.4%. The specimen was CD4+ T cells from blood, collected at baseline. These receptors were taken from a human donor with classical Hodgkin lymphoma. Each CDR3 is given with its conserved first and last residue. D genes are given only for firm matches. Size values are once, few and many counts, or a class for expanded clones, and some rows have none.

J gene | clone size | D gene | V gene | CDR3 DNA | CDR3 protein
TRBJ2-3 | . | TRBD2 | TRBV5-4 | TGTGCCAGCAGCCTGAGGACTAGCCGTATCTATTTT | CASSLRTSRIYF
TRBJ2-5 | . | TRBD2 | TRBV19 | TGTGCCAGTAGTAAGGGACTAGCGGGAGGCCAGACCCAGTACTTC | CASSKGLAGGQTQYF
TRBJ2-2 | . | . | TRBV2 | TGTGCCAGCGCGGACGGTTTCGGGGAGCTGTTTTTT | CASADGFGELFF
TRBJ2-2 | . | TRBD2 | TRBV10-2 | TGCGCCAGCATCGGAGGACTAGCGGGAAATTCGAACACCGGGGAGCTGTTTTTT | CASIGGLAGNSNTGELFF
TRBJ2-2 | . | TRBD1 | TRBV6-1 | TGTGCCAGCAGTGGCGGACAGGGGCGAACCGGGGAGCTGTTTTTT | CASSGGQGRTGELFF
TRBJ2-7 | . | TRBD1 | TRBV7-8 | TGTGCCAGCAGCCCCCGGACAGGGAGCTACTACGAGCAGTACTTC | CASSPRTGSYYEQYF
TRBJ2-5 | . | . | TRBV5-1 | TGCGCCAGCAGCTTGGGTTACGTAGGGGTAGAGACCCAGTACTTC | CASSLGYVGVETQYF
TRBJ1-6 | . | . | TRBV4-3 | TGCGCCAGCAGCCAGGACCCTCGTTCCTATAATTCACCCCTCCACTTT | CASSQDPRSYNSPLHF
TRBJ2-6 | . | . | TRBV7-9 | TGTGCCAGCAGTCAAGGGGGCTCTGGGGCCAACGTCCTGACTTTC | CASSQGGSGANVLTF
TRBJ1-2 | few | TRBD1 | TRBV4-1 | TGCGCCAGCAGCTCACCGGGACAGGGGCGTGGCTACACCTTC | CASSSPGQGRGYTF
TRBJ1-1 | . | TRBD1 | TRBV10-3 | TGTGCCACCGGACAGGGAGGGACTGAAGCTTTCTTT | CATGQGGTEAFF
TRBJ1-1 | once | TRBD1 | TRBV6-5 | TGTGCCAGCAGTCGTACAGGGGTTGTGAACACTGAAGCTTTCTTT | CASSRTGVVNTEAFF
TRBJ2-5 | . | TRBD2 | TRBV19 | TGTGCCAGTACCAGTCGACTAGCGGAAGGACAAGAGACCCAGTACTTC | CASTSRLAEGQETQYF
TRBJ1-3 | . | . | TRBV6-5 | TGTGCCAGCAGTGCCCCATCTGGAAACACCATATATTTT | CASSAPSGNTIYF
TRBJ1-1 | . | . | TRBV5-8 | TGTGCCAGCAGCTTCTTGACAGCCATGAACACTGAAGCTTTCTTT | CASSFLTAMNTEAFF
TRBJ1-1 | . | . | TRBV6-1 | TGTGCCAGCAGGGAGACAGGCGGTCGGTCGGCTTTCTTT | CASRETGGRSAFF
TRBJ1-5 | . | . | TRBV10-1 | TGCGCCACCGGCCAGGGCAATCAGCCCCAGCATTTT | CATGQGNQPQHF
TRBJ1-1 | . | . | TRBV19 | TGTGCCAGTACAGCAGGGTGGGCCACTGAAGCTTTCTTT | CASTAGWATEAFF
TRBJ2-7 | . | . | TRBV7-2 | TGTGCCAGCAGCTTAGACGGAGGACTATACGAGCAGTACTTC | CASSLDGGLYEQYF
TRBJ1-2 | . | . | TRBV30 | TGTGCCTGTTTTACCCGATCGGGCGGCTACACCTTC | CACFTRSGGYTF
TRBJ2-3 | . | TRBD2 | TRBV4-2 | TGTGCCAGCAGCCAAGTTTGGACTAGCGGACCAGATACGCAGTATTTT | CASSQVWTSGPDTQYF
TRBJ1-2 | few | TRBD1 | TRBV4-1 | TGCGCCAGCAGCACCCAACCGGGACAGGACCCCTATGGCTACACCTTC | CASSTQPGQDPYGYTF
TRBJ2-3 | . | . | TRBV6-5 | TGTGCCAGCAGTTTCGATAGCGGTCTCACAGATACGCAGTATTTT | CASSFDSGLTDTQYF
TRBJ1-2 | . | . | TRBV5-6 | TGTGCCAGCAGCTTGGACAGCGTAGGAGGTTATGGCTACACCTTC | CASSLDSVGGYGYTF
TRBJ2-7 | . | TRBD2 | TRBV5-8 | TGTGCCAGCAGCTCCTTCCCTAGCGGGGCCACCTACGAGCAGTACTTC | CASSSFPSGATYEQYF
TRBJ1-2 | . | . | TRBV2 | TGTGCCAGCAGTGCTTCGACAAACAGAGGCTACACCTTC | CASSASTNRGYTF
TRBJ1-4 | . | . | TRBV5-1 | TGCGCCAGCAGCTTGGATGTTCTAACTAATGAAAAACTGTTTTTT | CASSLDVLTNEKLFF
TRBJ2-1 | . | . | TRBV7-9 | TGTGCCAGCAGCTTCCCAGCTAGGGCCCTTTACAATGAGCAGTTCTTC | CASSFPARALYNEQFF
TRBJ1-2 | . | TRBD1 | TRBV6-4 | TGTGCCAGCAGCCCCGACAGGGGACGAAAATATGGCTACACCTTC | CASSPDRGRKYGYTF
TRBJ2-5 | . | . | TRBV9 | TGTGCCAGCAGCGTAGACTCCAGGTTTGGAGAGACCCAGTACTTC | CASSVDSRFGETQYF
TRBJ1-1 | once | . | TRBV25-1 | TGTGCCAGCAGTGAAGTCGGCCGTTATGAAGCTTTCTTT | CASSEVGRYEAFF
TRBJ1-1 | . | . | TRBV28 | TGTGCCAGCAGTTTAACCTCGAACACTGAAGCTTTCTTT | CASSLTSNTEAFF
TRBJ2-6 | . | . | TRBV7-9 | TGTGCCAGCAGTTTAACCTTATCTGGGGCCAACGTCCTGACTTTC | CASSLTLSGANVLTF
TRBJ2-7 | few | TRBD2 | TRBV28 | TGTGCCAGCAGTTACTACGGACTAGCGGGAGGAAAGGACTACGAGCAGTACTTC | CASSYYGLAGGKDYEQYF
TRBJ1-3 | once | TRBD1 | TRBV29-1 | TGCAGCGTGGAACAGGGGTCTGGAAACACCATATATTTT | CSVEQGSGNTIYF
TRBJ2-7 | . | . | TRBV6-5 | TGTGCCAGCAGTTCCCGCCGCGGAACCTACGAGCAGTACTTC | CASSSRRGTYEQYF
TRBJ2-6 | . | . | TRBV11-2 | TGTGCCAGCAGCTGGGTGTCTGGGGCCAACGTCCTGACTTTC | CASSWVSGANVLTF